This TCR beta chain was captured by sequencing in a study of CD4+ T cells in melanoma. Overall study findings and caveats: CD8+ T cell, macrophage and B cell function reportedly correlated with neoantigen-specific CD4+ T cells. Neoantigen-specific CD4+ T cells in melanoma reportedly had diverse differentiation states.

A remark on this clone: Its antigen is unknown.

Generated by immunoSEQ multiplex PCR, the TCRdb table keeps only in-frame clones and is missing some. Here the sample spans 90,000 to 130,000 clones, approximately 90% being singletons. Material for sequencing was peripheral blood. This receptor was identified in a human donor with melanoma.

CDR3 sequence: CASSSQGVNTEAFF. The CDR3 nucleotides are TGTGCCAGCAGCTCACAGGGGGTAAACACTGAAGCTTTCTTT. The chain employs TRBV28 and TRBJ1-1; 8 bases fit TRBD1. V dropped 6 bases and J dropped 2; count of bases not matched to a gene: 5. The CDR3 runs to 14 residues. The germline V gene encodes CDR1 MDHEN and CDR2 SYDVKM.